A selection of T cell receptor beta chains follows, all from one sample in a study of shared clonotypes between healthy human individuals. Measured with immunoSEQ multiplex PCR; TCRdb has only the in-frame clones, and not every one. This table holds around 1.9 million clones, 80% to 95% found once. The material sequenced was naive CD8+ T cells from PBMCs. The receptors originated from a man between 18 and 35 years old in good health. Some clones in this sample may be carry-over from other donors' samples. Each CDR3 is given with its conserved first and last residue. Fields, in order: clone size, V gene, J gene, D gene, CDR3 DNA, CDR3 protein. A D gene is named only where the DNA matches it firmly. Expanded clones are given a class, and other clones once, few, many or no size at all.

abundance: .; v_gene: TRBV5-5; j_gene: TRBJ2-7; d_gene: .; CDR3nt: TGTGCCAGCAGCTTGGTGGCAGGGACACCCTCCTACGAGCAGTACTTC; CDR3aa: CASSLVAGTPSYEQYF
abundance: .; v_gene: TRBV11-3; j_gene: TRBJ2-2; d_gene: .; CDR3nt: TGTGCCAGCAGAAGAACGACCGGGACGGTGAACACCGGGGAGCTGTTTTTT; CDR3aa: CASRRTTGTVNTGELFF
abundance: .; v_gene: TRBV28; j_gene: TRBJ1-2; d_gene: .; CDR3nt: TGTGCCAGCAGACCCGGAGGTTACTATGGCTACACCTTC; CDR3aa: CASRPGGYYGYTF
abundance: .; v_gene: TRBV9; j_gene: TRBJ2-2; d_gene: .; CDR3nt: TGTGCCAGCAGCGCCGGGACATACATGTCAACCGGGGAGCTGTTTTTT; CDR3aa: CASSAGTYMSTGELFF
abundance: .; v_gene: TRBV11-2; j_gene: TRBJ2-5; d_gene: .; CDR3nt: TGTGCCAGCAGCTTAGGAGCTAGCCGGAATGCGGAGTACTTC; CDR3aa: CASSLGASRNAEYF
abundance: .; v_gene: TRBV7-9; j_gene: TRBJ2-7; d_gene: .; CDR3nt: TGTGCCAGCAGCTTAGATCCATACGAGCAGTACTTC; CDR3aa: CASSLDPYEQYF
abundance: .; v_gene: TRBV9; j_gene: TRBJ2-3; d_gene: .; CDR3nt: TGTGCCAGCAGCCAACGGGACCGGGACGAGCATACGCAGTATTTT; CDR3aa: CASSQRDRDEHTQYF
abundance: .; v_gene: TRBV6-5; j_gene: TRBJ1-1; d_gene: .; CDR3nt: TGTGCCAGCACTGGGGGGGTGAACACTGAAGCTTTCTTT; CDR3aa: CASTGGVNTEAFF
abundance: .; v_gene: TRBV27; j_gene: TRBJ2-5; d_gene: .; CDR3nt: TGTGCCAGCAGTTTAGACAGAGTACAAGAGACCCAGTACTTC; CDR3aa: CASSLDRVQETQYF
abundance: .; v_gene: TRBV25-1; j_gene: TRBJ2-7; d_gene: .; CDR3nt: TGTGCCAGCAGTGAAAGGACGTCGGCAGCGGCCCACGAGCAGTACTTC; CDR3aa: CASSERTSAAAHEQYF
abundance: once; v_gene: TRBV7-8; j_gene: TRBJ2-7; d_gene: TRBD2; CDR3nt: TGTGCCAGCAGCCCCGTGTTGGCGGGGGGGAGCTACGAGCAGTACTTC; CDR3aa: CASSPVLAGGSYEQYF